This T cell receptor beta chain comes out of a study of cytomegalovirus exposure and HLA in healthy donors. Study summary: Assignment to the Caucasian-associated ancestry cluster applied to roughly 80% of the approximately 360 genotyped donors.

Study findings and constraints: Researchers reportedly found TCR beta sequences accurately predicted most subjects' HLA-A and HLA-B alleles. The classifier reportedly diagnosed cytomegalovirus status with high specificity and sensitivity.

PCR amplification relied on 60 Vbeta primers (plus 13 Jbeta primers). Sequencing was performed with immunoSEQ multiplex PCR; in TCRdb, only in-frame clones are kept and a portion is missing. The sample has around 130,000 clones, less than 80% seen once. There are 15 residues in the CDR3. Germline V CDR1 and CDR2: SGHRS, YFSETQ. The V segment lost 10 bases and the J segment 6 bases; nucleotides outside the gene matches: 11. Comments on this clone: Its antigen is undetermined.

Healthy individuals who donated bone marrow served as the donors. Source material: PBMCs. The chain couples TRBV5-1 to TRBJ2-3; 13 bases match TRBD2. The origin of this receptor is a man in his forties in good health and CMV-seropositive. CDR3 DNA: TGCGCCGCCCGTTTGGGACTAGCGGGGAGTGATACGCAGTATTTT. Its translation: CAARLGLAGSDTQYF.